This T cell receptor beta chain came from a study of cytomegalovirus exposure and HLA in healthy donors. On the study more broadly: Among about 380 genotyped donors, roughly 80% fell in the Caucasian-associated ancestry cluster.

13 Jbeta primers and 60 Vbeta primers were used for the PCR. Method: immunoSEQ multiplex PCR; TCRdb's copy keeps in-frame clones and lacks some. The profile shows around 130,000 clones, 75% to 85% of them singletons. CDR1 is MNHEY and CDR2 is SMNVEV in the germline V gene (reference sequence). The CDR3 has 15 residues. V shed 5 bases and J 7 bases; nucleotides not matched to a gene: 9. Turning to this clone: Its target is unknown.

Overall study findings and caveats: Later analysis demonstrated an association between a missense DCLRE1C variant and TCR beta V- and J-gene trimming. The majority of CMV-associated TCR beta chains were reported as apparently HLA-restricted in a later analysis.

Though probably carrying unrecorded immune exposures, donors were nominally healthy at sampling. This rearrangement joins TRBV27 to TRBJ2-1, with 9 bases identical to TRBD1. Sequencing was carried out using PBMCs. The clonotype was recovered from a girl aged 2 to 10 in good health and CMV-seronegative. CDR3: CASSIPGQGVNEQFF. CDR3 bases: TGTGCCAGCAGTATCCCGGGACAGGGAGTAAATGAGCAGTTCTTC.